The 30 T cell receptor beta chains given below trace back to one sample, sequenced in a study of monozygotic twins with inflammatory bowel disease. With the 5' RACE reads reprocessed, TCRdb shows one record per CDR3 protein and no DNA. This table lists about 300,000 distinct CDR3 sequences. Sequenced sample: blood. All receptors derive from a human donor with ulcerative colitis or Crohn's disease, or a healthy co-twin of an affected twin (not recorded which).

The chain carries TRBV12-3 or TRBV12-4 and TRBJ1-2. This CDR3 spans 13 amino acids. This CDR3 reads CASSFGRDYGYTF.

The chain joins TRBV6-2 or TRBV6-3 to TRBJ2-7; TCRdb picks TRBD1, but there is no DNA to check that call. The CDR3 covers 14 residues. Germline V gene data show CDR1 as MNHEY and CDR2 as SVGEGT. The chain's CDR3 is CASRAQFSAVEQYF.

The chain joins TRBV5-1 to TRBJ2-5; the D call of TRBD2 rests on TCRdb alone, since no DNA is present to check it. CDR3 length: 14 residues. CDR1 is SGHRS, CDR2 YFSETQ, per germline. The CDR3 is CASSPGLHQETQYF.

The chain combines TRBV29-1 with TRBJ2-3; TCRdb selects TRBD2, and the lack of DNA leaves this call unchecked. In germline, CDR1 is SQVTM, CDR2 ANQGSEA. This CDR3 is 14 amino acids long. This CDR3 is CSVASGLSTDTQYF.

The chain carries TRBV5-1 and TRBJ2-1; no DNA is available, so the TRBD2 call from TCRdb remains unchecked. Germline loops: CDR1 SGHRS, CDR2 YFSETQ. The CDR3 spans 20 residues. CDR3 protein: CASSATPGLAQSSSYNEQFF.

The V call is TRBV29-1, the J call TRBJ1-5; the D call of TRBD1 rests on TCRdb alone, since no DNA is present to check it. This CDR3 region has 11 residues. CDR1 and CDR2 from the germline V gene are SQVTM and ANQGSEA. CDR3 in amino acids: CSVFGQGSQHF.

The chain uses TRBV12-3 or TRBV12-4 and TRBJ2-4; the TCRdb D gene call, TRBD2, has no DNA to confirm it. The length of the CDR3 is 17 residues. The CDR3 here is CASSLELAGGGGNIQYF.

The rearrangement uses TRBV20-1 and TRBJ2-3; as DNA is missing, the TRBD1 call by TCRdb cannot be tested. The CDR3 covers 13 residues. The germline V gene encodes CDR1 DFQATT and CDR2 SNEGSKA (reference sequence). This CDR3 reads CSARRTVEDTQYF.

The chain couples TRBV20-1 to TRBJ1-6; the TCRdb D gene call, TRBD1, has no DNA to confirm it. CDR3 size: 14 residues. Germline CDR1 is DFQATT and CDR2 is SNEGSKA (reference sequence). CDR3 protein: CSTRGAIGNSPLHF.

V usage is TRBV29-1 and J usage is TRBJ2-7; checking the TCRdb D call of TRBD2 is not possible without DNA. The V gene's germline CDR1 is SQVTM and CDR2 ANQGSEA. The CDR3 is 15 amino acids. The CDR3 spells CSVEVAGTYTYEQYF.

The gene calls are TRBV12-3 or TRBV12-4 and TRBJ2-7; TCRdb picks TRBD1, but there is no DNA to check that call. This CDR3 is built from 14 residues. The CDR3 here is CASSFRAKVVEQYF.

The V gene is TRBV5-1, the J gene TRBJ2-7; TCRdb names TRBD1, which stays unverified in the absence of DNA. The germline V gene has CDR1 SGHRS and CDR2 YFSETQ. CDR3 size: 12 residues. The CDR3 region is CASSSGGHEQYF.

This rearrangement joins TRBV18 to TRBJ1-2; TCRdb's D gene call, TRBD1, goes unchecked for lack of DNA. Germline lookup yields CDR1 KGHSH and CDR2 LQKENI. This CDR3 comprises 14 residues. CDR3 sequence: CASSPPAGVYGYTF.

The chain uses TRBV19 and TRBJ2-3; the D call from TCRdb, TRBD2, cannot be confirmed without DNA. This CDR3 has 16 residues. In germline, CDR1 is LNHDA, CDR2 SQIVND (reference sequence). The CDR3 is CASSSRTSSRVDSQYF.

The chain has TRBV19 and TRBJ2-1; absent DNA, TCRdb's TRBD1 call cannot be checked. Germline CDR1 is LNHDA and CDR2 is SQIVND (reference sequence). The length of the CDR3 is 12 residues. This CDR3 is CASSPGLPGQFF.

The J gene is TRBJ1-5, the V gene TRBV15; TCRdb's D call of TRBD1 is untestable without DNA. CDR1 is LNHNV and CDR2 is YYDKDF in the germline V gene (reference sequence). CDR3 size: 15 residues. CDR3 protein: CATSRGGGSNQPQHF.

This chain connects TRBV6-1 to TRBJ1-6. Germline V gene sequence: CDR1 MNHNS, CDR2 SASEGT. There are 15 residues in the CDR3. The CDR3 loop is CASSRPDLTNSPLHF.

The chain joins TRBV18 to TRBJ2-7; TCRdb designates TRBD1, a call that cannot be tested without DNA. The CDR3 has 13 residues. The V gene's germline CDR1 is KGHSH and CDR2 LQKENI. This chain's CDR3 is CASSPGTAYEQYF.

J is TRBJ2-7 and V is TRBV5-1; no DNA is available, so the TRBD1 call from TCRdb remains unchecked. The CDR3 extends over 15 amino acids. Germline lookup yields CDR1 SGHRS and CDR2 YFSETQ. The CDR3 loop reads CASSLAGTGTYEQYF.

V and J are TRBV5-1 and TRBJ2-7. Per the germline V gene, CDR1 is SGHRS and CDR2 is YFSETQ. The CDR3 is 16 residues long. The CDR3 loop is CASSLDRQASRYEQYF.

The chain carries TRBV5-1 and TRBJ2-5. Germline CDR1 is SGHRS and CDR2 is YFSETQ. The CDR3 runs 15 residues. The CDR3 is CASSLSRLSEETQYF. Drawing the rest from reference TRBV5-1 and TRBJ2-5, the complete variable domain is KAGVTQTPRYLIKTRGQQVTLSCSPISGHRSVSWYQQTPGQGLQFLFEYFSETQRNKGNFPGRFSGRQFSNSRSEMNVSTLELGDSALYLCASSLSRLSEETQYFGPGTRLLVL.

This chain connects TRBV12-3 or TRBV12-4 to TRBJ2-1; TCRdb proposes TRBD2, but this gene call is untestable without DNA. This CDR3 is built from 14 residues. This CDR3 reads CASSSGTIGNEQFF.

The chain links TRBV28 to TRBJ1-5; the TCRdb call, TRBD1, lacks DNA for checking. Germline CDR1 reads MDHEN; CDR2 reads SYDVKM. The CDR3 has 16 amino acids. This chain's CDR3 is CASTDGTDYSNQPQHF. The full variable domain, with the rest looked up from reference TRBV28 and TRBJ1-5, is DVKVTQSSRYLVKRTGEKVFLECVQDMDHENMFWYRQDPGLGLRLIYFSYDVKMKEKGDIPEGYSVSREKKERFSLILESASTNQTSMYLCASTDGTDYSNQPQHFGDGTRLSIL.

The chain is built from TRBV12-3 or TRBV12-4 and TRBJ2-2; lacking DNA, the TRBD1 call made by TCRdb goes unchecked. The CDR3 extends over 16 amino acids. The CDR3 reads CASRKQGTLNTGELFF.

The CDR3 region is CSVDLRGGTDTQYF. The V and J genes are TRBV29-1 and TRBJ2-3; TCRdb returns TRBD1, unconfirmable since there is no DNA. The germline V gene has CDR1 SQVTM and CDR2 ANQGSEA. This CDR3 region has 14 residues.

V gene TRBV28 combines with J gene TRBJ2-7; without DNA, the TCRdb call of TRBD1 cannot be checked. CDR3 length: 18 amino acids. CDR1 and CDR2 from the germline V gene are MDHEN and SYDVKM. The CDR3 loop reads CASSGTGQGLRKLYEQYF. The complete variable domain, with remaining parts taken from reference TRBV28 and TRBJ2-7, reads DVKVTQSSRYLVKRTGEKVFLECVQDMDHENMFWYRQDPGLGLRLIYFSYDVKMKEKGDIPEGYSVSREKKERFSLILESASTNQTSMYLCASSGTGQGLRKLYEQYFGPGTRLTVT.

V usage is TRBV24-1 and J usage is TRBJ2-1; the TCRdb D gene call, TRBD2, has no DNA to confirm it. Looked up from germline, CDR1 is KGHDR and CDR2 is SFDVKD. The CDR3 spans 17 residues. The CDR3 spells CATSDPTSGNPYNEQFF.

The chain recombines TRBV5-4 with TRBJ1-2. Germline V lookup: CDR1 SGHNT, CDR2 YYREEE (reference sequence). CDR3 length equals 13 residues. CDR3 amino acids: CASSLWAANGYTF. Full variable domain (rest looked up from reference TRBV5-4 and TRBJ1-2): ETGVTQSPTHLIKTRGQQVTLRCSSQSGHNTVSWYQQALGQGPQFIFQYYREEENGRGNFPPRFSGLQFPNYSSELNVNALELDDSALYLCASSLWAANGYTFGSGTRLTVV.

The chain carries TRBV7-2 and TRBJ1-1; TCRdb proposes TRBD1, but this gene call is untestable without DNA. Germline assignment: CDR1 SGHTA and CDR2 FQGNSA. This CDR3 spans 14 amino acids. The chain's CDR3 is CASSPQGLITEAFF.

The chain employs TRBV29-1 and TRBJ2-1; TCRdb's assignment of TRBD2 cannot be checked, as there is no DNA. This CDR3 comprises 15 residues. The germline gives CDR1 SQVTM, CDR2 ANQGSEA. CDR3 region: CSVEAWGGSGNEQFF.